This T cell receptor (beta chain) stems from a study of blood T cell repertoires in COVID-19. Assay used: immunoSEQ multiplex PCR; TCRdb lists only in-frame clones, some missing. The sample lists under 250,000 clones, more than 85% occurring once. Germline V CDR1 and CDR2: SNHLY, FYNNEI. V lost 3 bases to trimming and J lost 2 bases, with 2 bases between them. There are 11 residues in the CDR3. This receptor was obtained from a man aged 35 to 55 with acute or convalescent COVID-19. J is TRBJ2-7 and V is TRBV2; D gene ambiguous. The sample taken for sequencing was peripheral blood. CDR3 sequence reads: CASSDTYEQYF. CDR3 DNA sequence: TGTGCCAGCAGTGATACCTACGAGCAGTACTTC.